The next 18 T cell receptor beta chains were all read from a single sample in a study of blood T cell repertoires in COVID-19. Profiled with immunoSEQ multiplex PCR; TCRdb holds only in-frame clones, not every one. The profile shows roughly 68,000 clones, 76% of them singletons. The material sequenced was peripheral blood. The source is a man aged 55 to 70 with COVID-19, enrolled during active disease.

The chain carries TRBV5-4 and TRBJ2-1; 8 nucleotides line up with TRBD1. CDR1 and CDR2 (germline): SGHNT, YYREEE (reference sequence). V was clipped by 4 bases and J by 4 bases; unmatched bases: 10. CDR3 size: 16 residues. CDR3 DNA: TGTGCCAGCAGCATAGCCGTAGGACAGGGTTACAATGAGCAGTTCTTC. This sequence encodes CASSIAVGQGYNEQFF. The variable domain in full, with the rest retrieved from reference TRBV5-4 and TRBJ2-1, is ETGVTQSPTHLIKTRGQQVTLRCSSQSGHNTVSWYQQALGQGPQFIFQYYREEENGRGNFPPRFSGLQFPNYSSELNVNALELDDSALYLCASSIAVGQGYNEQFFGPGTRLTVL.

The chain carries TRBV5-1 and TRBJ2-5; possible D gene TRBD1, 7 bases. Germline V gene lookup returns CDR1 SGHRS and CDR2 YFSETQ. There are 16 residues in the CDR3. The germline V and J ends were trimmed by 4 bases and 0 bases, with 16 bases remaining between them. The CDR3 coding sequence is TGCGCCAGCAGCCTCGCAGGGGGACTCGACCAAGAGACCCAGTACTTC. Translated: CASSLAGGLDQETQYF.

The V and J genes are TRBV7-9 and TRBJ1-2; no definite D call. Between the trimmed V and J ends, which lost 5 bases and 6 bases, there was a span of 16 bases. Germline values: CDR1 SEHNR, CDR2 FQNEAQ (reference sequence). This CDR3 is 14 amino acids long. CDR3 loop: CASSPPVGRDGYTF. CDR3 nucleotides: TGTGCCAGCAGCCCGCCGGTGGGGAGGGATGGCTACACCTTC. The complete variable domain, with remaining parts taken from reference TRBV7-9 and TRBJ1-2, reads DTGVSQNPRHKITKRGQNVTFRCDPISEHNRLYWYRQTLGQGPEFLTYFQNEAQLEKSRLLSDRFSAERPKGSFSTLEIQRTEQGDSAMYLCASSPPVGRDGYTFGSGTRLTVV.

This clone appeared a single time. The chain links TRBV5-1 to TRBJ2-2; TRBD2 matches 7 bases. Germline CDR1 SGHRS, CDR2 YFSETQ. CDR3 length: 14 residues. Germline trimming cut 6 bases from V and 3 bases from J; bases unmatched to any gene: 5. CDR3 bases: TGCGCCAGCACCCCTAGCGGACACACCGGGGAGCTGTTTTTT. Its translation is CASTPSGHTGELFF. Using reference TRBV5-1 and TRBJ2-2 for the parts outside the CDR3, the full variable domain is KAGVTQTPRYLIKTRGQQVTLSCSPISGHRSVSWYQQTPGQGLQFLFEYFSETQRNKGNFPGRFSGRQFSNSRSEMNVSTLELGDSALYLCASTPSGHTGELFFGEGSRLTVL.

V usage is TRBV19 and J usage is TRBJ1-2, with a possible D match to TRBD1 (6 bases). V lost 6 bases and J 2 bases, leaving 13 bases between the germline ends. CDR1 and CDR2 from the germline V gene are LNHDA and SQIVND (reference sequence). This CDR3 contains 14 residues. CDR3 bases: TGTGCCAGTAGGACCAGGGACACCAACTATGGCTACACCTTC. It codes for CASRTRDTNYGYTF.

The chain uses TRBV11-2 and TRBJ1-1, with D unresolved. V lost 3 bases and J lost 3, with 8 bases in between. Germline values: CDR1 SGHAT, CDR2 FQNNGV. CDR3 size: 13 residues. CDR3 residues: CASSFERDTEAFF. CDR3 coding DNA: TGTGCCAGCAGCTTCGAGAGGGACACTGAAGCTTTCTTT.

This chain uses TRBV3-1 (or the pseudogene TRBV3-2) with TRBJ1-2; perhaps TRBD1 as D (6 bases). Germline-derived CDR1 and CDR2 are LGHDT and YNNKEL (reference sequence). Trimming left V 4 bases short and J 8 bases short, with 17 bases between. The CDR3 has 14 amino acids. The CDR3: CASSPTGTISGYTF. CDR3 bases: TGTGCCAGCAGCCCTACCGGGACAATCAGCGGCTACACCTTC.

Many counts were recorded for this clone. The CDR3 loop reads CASSQVSGYTF. The CDR3, as DNA: TGTGCCAGCAGCCAAGTCAGTGGCTACACCTTC. The V and J genes are TRBV3-1 (or the pseudogene TRBV3-2) and TRBJ1-2; D uncertain. Per germline, CDR1 LGHDT and CDR2 YNNKEL (reference sequence). The CDR3 is 11 amino acids. The ends were cut back, 1 base at V and 7 bases at J, with 4 bases in the middle.

V gene TRBV28 combines with J gene TRBJ1-1; the D gene is possibly TRBD1 (6 bases). This CDR3 has 11 amino acids. Germline CDR1 is MDHEN and CDR2 is SYDVKM. V dropped 7 bases and J dropped 8 bases, with 11 bases sitting between them. CDR3 nucleotides: TGTGCCAGCAATAAAGACAGGGAAGCTTTCTTT. Protein product: CASNKDREAFF. Full variable domain (outside the CDR3, taken from reference TRBV28 and TRBJ1-1): DVKVTQSSRYLVKRTGEKVFLECVQDMDHENMFWYRQDPGLGLRLIYFSYDVKMKEKGDIPEGYSVSREKKERFSLILESASTNQTSMYLCASNKDREAFFGQGTRLTVV.

This sequence joins TRBV11-2 and TRBJ2-3; TRBD1 matches 8 bases. This CDR3 contains 14 residues. The germline gives CDR1 SGHAT, CDR2 FQNNGV. V dropped 8 bases and J dropped 1; count of bases not matched to a gene: 5. This CDR3 reads CASARGQGTDTQYF. The CDR3 DNA reads TGTGCCAGCGCCCGGGGACAGGGCACAGATACGCAGTATTTT.

The chain has TRBV5-1 and TRBJ2-7; the D is unclear. The CDR3 covers 14 residues. V was trimmed by 0 bases and J by 1 base, leaving 8 bases between them. Germline V gene lookup returns CDR1 SGHRS and CDR2 YFSETQ. CDR3 amino acids: CASSLERPSYEQYF. The CDR3 DNA is TGCGCCAGCAGCTTGGAGAGGCCATCCTACGAGCAGTACTTC. Full variable domain (rest looked up from reference TRBV5-1 and TRBJ2-7): KAGVTQTPRYLIKTRGQQVTLSCSPISGHRSVSWYQQTPGQGLQFLFEYFSETQRNKGNFPGRFSGRQFSNSRSEMNVSTLELGDSALYLCASSLERPSYEQYFGPGTRLTVT.

The chain employs TRBV7-2 and TRBJ2-1, with 7 bases identical to TRBD1. After removal of 1 base from V and 9 bases from J, the junction contained 12 bases not matched to a gene. Germline CDR1 reads SGHTA; CDR2 reads FQGNSA. The CDR3 length is 16 residues. CDR3 in DNA: TGTGCCAGCAGCTTAGACCGCGTGAGGGGGCCAGGTGAGCAGTTCTTC. Protein: CASSLDRVRGPGEQFF.

The chain has TRBV7-3 and TRBJ1-6, with a tentative D call TRBD1 (5 bases). The V end was cut by 3 bases, the J end by 7 bases, with 10 bases between. This CDR3 is 14 amino acids long. CDR1 is SGHTA and CDR2 is FQGTGA in the germline V gene. The CDR3 region is CASSFTGLNSPLHF. The CDR3 bases are TGTGCCAGCAGCTTCACAGGATTGAATTCACCCCTCCACTTT.

V gene TRBV7-2 combines with J gene TRBJ2-5; D gene unclear. Trimming removed 5 bases at V and 1 base at J, with 8 bases between. This CDR3 is 13 amino acids long. CDR1 SGHTA and CDR2 FQGNSA come from the germline V gene. The CDR3 DNA sequence: TGTGCCAGCAGCGTCCGGTCCCAAGAGACCCAGTACTTC. It yields the protein CASSVRSQETQYF. Together with reference TRBV7-2 and TRBJ2-5, the CDR3 gives the full variable domain: GAGVSQSPSNKVTEKGKDVELRCDPISGHTALYWYRQSLGQGLEFLIYFQGNSAPDKSGLPSDRFSAERTGGSVSTLTIQRTQQEDSAVYLCASSVRSQETQYFGPGTRLLVL.

This rearrangement joins TRBV6-1 to TRBJ2-3; 7 bases line up with TRBD2. Germline V CDR1 and CDR2: MNHNS, SASEGT. The CDR3 is 16 amino acids. J lost 2 bases, V lost 1 base, and 6 bases had no gene match. The chain's CDR3 is CASSEVGLAVTDTQYF. CDR3 DNA: TGTGCCAGCAGTGAAGTGGGGCTAGCGGTCACAGATACGCAGTATTTT.

The chain couples TRBV11-2 to TRBJ2-1; TRBD2 agrees at 8 bases. From germline, CDR1 is SGHAT and CDR2 FQNNGV. The CDR3 is made up of 17 amino acids. The trim removed 1 base at V and 4 bases at J, leaving 9 bases unmatched. CDR3 residues: CASSLVPTSGNYNEQFF. The CDR3 region has the DNA TGTGCCAGCAGCTTAGTCCCAACTAGCGGAAATTACAATGAGCAGTTCTTC.

The gene calls are TRBV24-1 and TRBJ1-2; no definite D call. CDR1 is KGHDR, CDR2 SFDVKD, per germline. This CDR3 comprises 12 residues. V lost 4 bases to trimming and J lost 2 bases, with 4 bases between them. As DNA, the CDR3 is TGTGCCACCAGTGAGGGCAACTATGGCTACACCTTC. Residues: CATSEGNYGYTF.

The chain has TRBV9 and TRBJ1-2; perhaps TRBD1 as D (6 bases). Germline V gene sequence: CDR1 SGDLS, CDR2 YYNGEE. CDR3 length equals 14 residues. Trimming left V 0 bases short and J 7 bases short, with 13 bases between. The CDR3 loop is CASSVAHREGGYTF. The CDR3 DNA reads as TGTGCCAGCAGCGTAGCCCACAGGGAGGGTGGCTACACCTTC.